The 25 T cell receptor beta chains in this list originate from one sample, sequenced in a study of T-cell reconstitution after alpha-beta-depleted transplantation in children (TCRdb year 2016). Library construction relied on PCR. Sequencing instrument: Illumina HiSeq 2500. TCR libraries were prepared with molecular barcoding, using unique molecular identifiers to normalize TCRbeta repertoire quantification. TCRdb ran its own pipeline on the public reads, namely fastp trimming at Q25 and MiXCR clone calling, and kept in-frame beta chains. Rows with one shared CDR3 protein collapse into an entry with the most common genes and DNA. This sample lists approximately 350,000 distinct CDR3 sequences; about a sixth were detected once. Approximately 44% of the sample rests with the top ten. The treatment or condition label corresponds to: allogeneic hematopoietic cell transplantation with graft depleted of TCRalphabeta T cells and CD19 B cells.

This specimen was PBMCs, mostly from graft donor cells, taken 360 days after TCRalphabeta/CD19-depleted stem cell transplant. These receptor sequences come from a male patient aged 2 to 9 who had a stem cell transplant for acute lymphoblastic leukemia, so the T cells may come from the graft donor.

This chain connects TRBV6-5 to TRBJ1-6; the D is unclear. V dropped 2 bases and J dropped 8 bases, with 16 bases sitting between them. Germline CDR1 MNHEY, CDR2 SVGAGI. The CDR3 totals 16 residues. The CDR3 sequence: CASSYGNRYWDSPLHF. The CDR3 nucleotides are TGTGCCAGCAGTTACGGCAACAGATACTGGGATTCACCCCTCCACTTT.

The chain's CDR3 is CASSYQLGGSGELFF. The CDR3 DNA is TGTGCCAGCAGTTACCAGCTTGGGGGGAGCGGGGAGCTGTTTTTT. The chain combines TRBV6-2 or TRBV6-3 with TRBJ2-2; D possibly corresponds to TRBD2 (6 bases). The V end lost 2 bases, the J end lost 7 bases, and 14 bases lay between the germline ends. Germline assignment: CDR1 MNHEY and CDR2 SVGEGT. The CDR3 spans 15 residues.

This rearrangement joins TRBV7-2 to TRBJ2-7; possibly TRBD1 for D (5 bases). The V end lost 1 base, the J end lost 7 bases, and 14 bases lay between the germline ends. Germline CDR1 is SGHTA and CDR2 is FQGNSA. This CDR3 region has 14 residues. This CDR3 reads CASSLEDTGPEQYF. The CDR3 DNA is TGTGCCAGCAGCTTAGAGGACACCGGGCCGGAGCAGTACTTC.

In this sample, this clonotype turned up a few times. The V call is TRBV7-6, the J call TRBJ1-5; D not certain. Germline loops: CDR1 SGHVS, CDR2 FNYEAQ. V was pared by 4 bases and J by 2 bases, with 9 bases between. This CDR3 contains 14 residues. The CDR3 reads CASSSGLGNQPQHF. The CDR3 coding sequence is TGTGCCAGCAGCTCAGGATTGGGCAATCAGCCCCAGCATTTT.

This clonotype has more than one count but fewer than ten. The chain joins TRBV6-5 to TRBJ2-1, with 13 bases aligning to TRBD2. Germline assignment: CDR1 MNHEY and CDR2 SVGAGI. This CDR3 contains 15 residues. V dropped 2 bases and J dropped 8; count of bases not matched to a gene: 3. CDR3 sequence: CASSYRLAGGDEQFF. The CDR3 DNA is TGTGCCAGCAGTTACCGACTAGCGGGAGGCGATGAGCAGTTCTTC.

This clonotype was counted a few times. The V gene is TRBV7-8, the J gene TRBJ1-5; perhaps TRBD1 as D (6 bases). Germline-derived CDR1 and CDR2 are SGHVS and FQNEAQ. CDR3 length equals 16 residues. V shed 3 bases and J shed 7 bases, with 19 bases lying between them. CDR3 region: CASSFFGGAEGQPQHF. Here the CDR3 DNA reads TGTGCCAGCAGCTTTTTTGGGGGCGCAGAGGGACAGCCCCAGCATTTT.

This clonotype turned up a few times. The chain couples TRBV30 to TRBJ2-1; D gene unclear. V was shortened by 5 bases and J by 6 bases, with 8 bases between the two germline ends. Germline CDR1 reads GTSNPN; CDR2 reads SVGIG (reference sequence). This CDR3 has 11 amino acids. The chain's CDR3 is CAWRPLNEQFF. The CDR3 nucleotides are TGTGCCTGGCGTCCCCTCAATGAGCAGTTCTTC.

There are a few counts of this clonotype. The rearrangement uses TRBV9 and TRBJ2-1; no reliable D call. The CDR3 covers 13 residues. V lost 6 bases and J 9 bases, leaving 16 bases between the germline ends. Germline values: CDR1 SGDLS, CDR2 YYNGEE. The CDR3 sequence is CASTPVGMGEQFF. The CDR3 DNA follows: TGTGCCAGCACCCCAGTGGGCATGGGTGAGCAGTTCTTC.

V is TRBV20-1 and J is TRBJ2-5; the D is unclear. V gave up 4 bases and J gave up 2 bases, with 11 bases separating them. This CDR3 has 13 amino acids. Germline CDR1 is DFQATT and CDR2 is SNEGSKA (reference sequence). CDR3: CSAMTQPQETQYF. The DNA for the CDR3 is TGCAGTGCTATGACCCAGCCTCAAGAGACCCAGTACTTC.

The gene calls are TRBV12-3 or TRBV12-4 and TRBJ2-7; 8 nucleotides agree with TRBD1. The CDR3 spans 15 residues. J was trimmed by 2 bases and V by 5 bases; bases with no gene match: 8. CDR3 in DNA: TGTGCCAGCAGTCATGGACAGGGAGGCCCCTACGAGCAGTACTTC. Protein product: CASSHGQGGPYEQYF.

The chain links TRBV30 to TRBJ1-1; 7 nucleotides align to TRBD1. V trimming: 8 bases; J trimming: 1 base; junction bases outside the gene matches: 4. Germline assignment: CDR1 GTSNPN and CDR2 SVGIG (reference sequence). The CDR3 runs 12 residues. CDR3 amino acids: CAGNRGNTEAFF. The CDR3 nucleotides are TGTGCCGGAAACAGGGGGAACACTGAAGCTTTCTTT.

The J gene is TRBJ2-5, the V gene TRBV7-2, with TRBD2 matching 11 bases. The CDR3 extends over 17 amino acids. Germline V gene data show CDR1 as SGHTA and CDR2 as FQGNSA. J was trimmed by 2 bases and V by 6 bases; bases with no gene match: 11. CDR3 in amino acids: CASRKRVGLADQETQYF. The CDR3, as DNA: TGTGCCAGCAGGAAAAGGGTGGGACTAGCGGATCAAGAGACCCAGTACTTC.

V gene TRBV15 combines with J gene TRBJ2-7, with D unclear. This CDR3 has 15 amino acids. The V gene lost 0 bases and the J gene lost 3 bases, with 12 bases spanning the gap. Germline assignment: CDR1 LNHNV and CDR2 YYDKDF (reference sequence). CDR3 sequence: CATSRDLGQIYEQYF. The CDR3 DNA is TGTGCCACCAGCAGAGATCTTGGCCAAATCTACGAGCAGTACTTC.

This clonotype was found many times. J is TRBJ2-7 and V is TRBV28; 7 bases agree with TRBD1. Losses at the gene ends were 5 bases for V and 3 bases for J; bases not matched to a gene: 4. The germline gives CDR1 MDHEN, CDR2 SYDVKM. This CDR3 comprises 13 residues. The CDR3 here is CASSPAGGYEQYF. The CDR3 region has the DNA TGTGCCAGCAGTCCCGCAGGGGGCTACGAGCAGTACTTC.

V and J are TRBV6-2 or TRBV6-3 and TRBJ2-5, with TRBD1 matching 8 bases. This CDR3 spans 18 amino acids. Per germline, CDR1 MNHEY and CDR2 SVGEGT. Trimming at V came to 2 bases and at J to 2 bases, leaving 13 bases not matched to a gene. CDR3 sequence reads: CASSYPDRGAGPQETQYF. CDR3 bases: TGTGCCAGCAGTTACCCCGACAGGGGCGCGGGTCCGCAAGAGACCCAGTACTTC.

This clonotype came up many times. The chain joins TRBV11-1 to TRBJ2-3, with D uncertain. Deletions cut 4 bases from V and 4 bases from J, with 3 bases between. CDR1 is SGHAT and CDR2 is FQDESV in the germline V gene (reference sequence). The CDR3 loop spans 11 amino acids. In DNA form, the CDR3 reads TGTGCCAGCAGCTCCTCAGATACGCAGTATTTT. Residues: CASSSSDTQYF.

The CDR3 coding sequence is TGTGCCAGCAGCGAATCAGGGACTTTCGCCTACGAGCAGTACTTC. It encodes CASSESGTFAYEQYF. The chain employs TRBV7-6 and TRBJ2-7; weak D call: TRBD2 (6 bases). Germline V CDR1 and CDR2: SGHVS, FNYEAQ. V lost 5 bases, J lost 2 bases, and 16 bases lay in between. The CDR3 extends over 15 amino acids.

The chain couples TRBV7-2 to TRBJ2-5, with 11 bases aligning to TRBD1. The CDR3 is 14 amino acids. V trimming: 4 bases; J trimming: 7 bases; junction bases outside the gene matches: 5. Germline V lookup: CDR1 SGHTA, CDR2 FQGNSA. This CDR3 is CASSSRDRGATQYF. The DNA of the CDR3 is TGTGCCAGCAGCTCCCGGGACAGGGGGGCGACCCAGTACTTC.

This chain connects TRBV6-5 to TRBJ2-2; 7 bases align to TRBD2. CDR3 length: 14 amino acids. Per germline, CDR1 MNHEY and CDR2 SVGAGI. Unmatched junction bases numbered 2, after V lost 2 bases and J lost 5 bases. CDR3 amino acids: CASSYQLATGELFF. For the CDR3, the DNA is TGTGCCAGCAGTTACCAACTAGCGACCGGGGAGCTGTTTTTT.

The gene calls are TRBV4-3 and TRBJ2-7; 8 nucleotides align to TRBD2. The CDR3 contains 15 residues. Germline values: CDR1 LGHNA, CDR2 YSLEER. V trimming: 1 base; J trimming: 3 bases; junction bases outside the gene matches: 5. CDR3 in DNA: TGCGCCAGCAGCCAAGCGGCAAGCGGGAGCTACGAGCAGTACTTC. Protein: CASSQAASGSYEQYF.

This sequence joins TRBV6-2 or TRBV6-3 and TRBJ1-1; 9 bases fit TRBD1. Germline CDR1 and CDR2: MNHEY and SVGEGT. The length of the CDR3 is 17 residues. J was trimmed by 5 bases and V by 0 bases; bases with no gene match: 10. The CDR3 loop is CASSYSGTGWTRTEAFF. In DNA form, the CDR3 reads TGTGCCAGCAGTTACTCCGGGACAGGGTGGACTAGGACTGAAGCTTTCTTT.

This clonotype was counted at least ten times. This chain connects TRBV7-2 to TRBJ2-7; D perhaps matches TRBD1 (6 bases). Between the trimmed V and J ends, which lost 3 bases and 3 bases, there was a span of 12 bases. Germline assignment: CDR1 SGHTA and CDR2 FQGNSA. The CDR3 loop spans 14 amino acids. CDR3 DNA sequence: TGTGCCAGCAGCTTGTCCCGGGACATCTACGAGCAGTACTTC. Its translation is CASSLSRDIYEQYF. Using reference TRBV7-2 and TRBJ2-7 for the parts outside the CDR3, the full variable domain is GAGVSQSPSNKVTEKGKDVELRCDPISGHTALYWYRQSLGQGLEFLIYFQGNSAPDKSGLPSDRFSAERTGGSVSTLTIQRTQQEDSAVYLCASSLSRDIYEQYFGPGTRLTVT.

The genes are TRBV2 and TRBJ2-3, with D possibly TRBD2 on 6 matching bases. V gave up 8 bases and J gave up 6 bases, with 12 bases separating them. The CDR3 length is 12 residues. Looked up from germline, CDR1 is SNHLY and CDR2 is FYNNEI. CDR3 DNA: TGTGCCAGCTGTTCGGGGGTGGATACGCAGTATTTT. Protein sequence: CASCSGVDTQYF.

There are a few counts of this clonotype. The gene calls are TRBV15 and TRBJ2-2; maybe TRBD1 (5 bases). The CDR3 has 15 residues. Trimming shortened V by 0 bases and J by 7 bases, and 12 bases separated the two germline ends. From germline, CDR1 is LNHNV and CDR2 YYDKDF (reference sequence). The CDR3 DNA reads as TGTGCCACCAGCAGAGATGGGGCTAGTGTCGGGGAGCTGTTTTTT. Translating gives CATSRDGASVGELFF.

This clonotype was detected only a few times. The rearrangement uses TRBV28 and TRBJ2-7; a weak D match, TRBD2 (6 bases). V shed 2 bases and J shed 3 bases, with 17 bases lying between them. This CDR3 contains 16 residues. Germline V gene data show CDR1 as MDHEN and CDR2 as SYDVKM. Here the CDR3 DNA reads TGTGCCAGCAGTTTAGTTGCTGCGGGACTCAACTACGAGCAGTACTTC. Translating it yields CASSLVAAGLNYEQYF. Looking up the rest from reference TRBV28 and TRBJ2-7 gives the full variable domain: DVKVTQSSRYLVKRTGEKVFLECVQDMDHENMFWYRQDPGLGLRLIYFSYDVKMKEKGDIPEGYSVSREKKERFSLILESASTNQTSMYLCASSLVAAGLNYEQYFGPGTRLTVT.